These T cell receptor beta chains were read from a single sample in a study of blood T cell repertoires in COVID-19. Method: immunoSEQ multiplex PCR; TCRdb's copy keeps in-frame clones and lacks some. The table shows under 500,000 clones, with over 75% occurring only once. The sample consisted of PBMCs or T cells enriched from blood (not recorded which). These receptors were obtained from a young man who had recovered from COVID-19. Each CDR3 is given with its conserved first and last residue. The order of the fields is V gene, J gene, CDR3 protein.

V: TRBV6-6; J: TRBJ1-2; CDR3: CASSPTDNYGYTF
V: TRBV6-5; J: TRBJ1-6; CDR3: CASTGSYNSPLHF
V: TRBV9; J: TRBJ2-7; CDR3: CASSVAVAGASYEQYF
V: TRBV5-1; J: TRBJ2-7; CDR3: CASSLAGGPVHEQYF
V: TRBV28; J: TRBJ2-7; CDR3: CASSGYRALEGEQYF
V: TRBV5-1; J: TRBJ1-1; CDR3: CASSLEAFSGTEAFF
V: TRBV5-4; J: TRBJ1-6; CDR3: CASSRDSSSYNSPLHF
V: TRBV30; J: TRBJ1-1; CDR3: CAWRQNTEAFF
V: TRBV11-2; J: TRBJ1-2; CDR3: CASSLDSDRGYGYTF
V: TRBV4-1; J: TRBJ1-2; CDR3: CASSQRGRENSGTGLYGYTF
V: TRBV7-3; J: TRBJ2-1; CDR3: CASSSGGSYNEQFF
V: TRBV30; J: TRBJ1-1; CDR3: CAWSVTQGNTEAFF
V: TRBV12-3/TRBV12-4; J: TRBJ1-2; CDR3: CASSYQAHGYTF
V: TRBV2; J: TRBJ2-7; CDR3: CASSYRGESYEQYF
V: TRBV3-1/TRBV3-2; J: TRBJ1-4; CDR3: CASSRLRVTNEKLFF
V: TRBV28; J: TRBJ1-4; CDR3: CASSLEGALVNEKLFF
V: TRBV19; J: TRBJ2-1; CDR3: CASSYSAGGPSNEQFF
V: TRBV4-1; J: TRBJ1-2; CDR3: CASSQADSTNYGYTF
V: TRBV28; J: TRBJ2-7; CDR3: CAFRDSYSYEQYF
V: TRBV5-4; J: TRBJ2-2; CDR3: CASSFAGGPGTGELFF
V: TRBV19; J: TRBJ2-5; CDR3: CASSPKLAGGPTIKTQYF
V: TRBV7-8; J: TRBJ2-7; CDR3: CASSSGGSPPLEQYF
V: TRBV9; J: TRBJ2-3; CDR3: CASSLSGTSTDTQYF
V: TRBV12-3/TRBV12-4; J: TRBJ1-1; CDR3: CASSPEGAGHAFF
V: TRBV9; J: TRBJ1-2; CDR3: CASSVAFGANYGYTF
V: TRBV25-1; J: TRBJ2-3; CDR3: CASRPQASGPTDTQYF
V: TRBV7-9; J: TRBJ1-1; CDR3: CASGRDIGFSAFF
V: TRBV3-1/TRBV3-2; J: TRBJ1-3; CDR3: CASSLGQGGNTIYF
V: TRBV10-1; J: TRBJ2-7; CDR3: CASSEAGGPYEQYF
V: TRBV5-1; J: TRBJ2-2; CDR3: CASSLGLAVANTGELFF
V: TRBV28; J: TRBJ2-6; CDR3: CASQLGAAGANVLTF
V: TRBV6-5; J: TRBJ1-1; CDR3: CATHQPGGTEAFF
V: TRBV6-5; J: TRBJ1-1; CDR3: CASSSRGVNTEAFF
V: TRBV28; J: TRBJ2-7; CDR3: CASTRGPAGEQYF
V: TRBV28; J: TRBJ2-1; CDR3: CASSFPPGEWRNEQFF
V: TRBV18; J: TRBJ1-2; CDR3: CASSKDRDKVRYGYTF
V: TRBV27; J: TRBJ1-2; CDR3: CASSTGQSYGYTF
V: TRBV19; J: TRBJ2-2; CDR3: CASSMVAWTANTGELFF
V: TRBV19; J: TRBJ1-4; CDR3: CASSLLQGAPGEKLFF
V: TRBV10-3; J: TRBJ2-7; CDR3: CAISEAIAVAYEQYF
V: TRBV19; J: TRBJ1-2; CDR3: CASSIFATLFSHGYTF
V: TRBV29-1; J: TRBJ1-4; CDR3: CSGQGDEKLFF
V: TRBV2; J: TRBJ1-4; CDR3: CASTSGVTNEKLFF
V: TRBV18; J: TRBJ2-1; CDR3: CASSPQGTANEQFF
V: TRBV5-4; J: TRBJ2-1; CDR3: CASSVIRTSDHYNEQFF
V: TRBV19; J: TRBJ2-4; CDR3: CASSIGWLRYDAGLPGNIQYF
V: TRBV12-3/TRBV12-4; J: TRBJ2-5; CDR3: CASSVRGRETQYF
V: TRBV28; J: TRBJ2-2; CDR3: CASSAGTTNTGELFF
V: TRBV27; J: TRBJ2-1; CDR3: CASSLVGSGYNEQFF
V: TRBV2; J: TRBJ1-2; CDR3: CASSERGGAYGYTF
V: TRBV28; J: TRBJ2-2; CDR3: CASSLNIGTGTTNTGELFF
V: TRBV28; J: TRBJ2-1; CDR3: CASSANRGIYNEQFF
V: TRBV5-6; J: TRBJ2-7; CDR3: CASSLSPSGSHEQYF
V: TRBV29-1; J: TRBJ2-5; CDR3: CSVDRAGETQYF
V: TRBV5-1; J: TRBJ2-1; CDR3: CASSLGESGEQFF
V: TRBV19; J: TRBJ2-6; CDR3: CASSFGTGSSGANVLTF
V: TRBV3-1/TRBV3-2; J: TRBJ1-1; CDR3: CASSPQGPVGISEAFF
V: TRBV24-1; J: TRBJ2-3; CDR3: CATSDLGPLDTQYF
V: TRBV10-1; J: TRBJ1-2; CDR3: CASSESPSRSGYTF